Sequencing of this T cell receptor beta chain was carried out in a study of shared clonotypes between healthy human individuals. Overall study results and limits: Rarefaction exposed incomplete sorted-subset sequencing despite large depth.

V lost 2 bases and J 4 bases, leaving 15 bases between the germline ends. CDR3 length: 15 residues. Looked up from germline, CDR1 is PRHDT and CDR2 is FYEKMQ (reference sequence). Turning to this clone: The antigen remains undetermined.

Produced via immunoSEQ multiplex PCR; TCRdb's table is partial and in-frame only. The sample records some 2,100,000 clones, more than 90% being singletons. The sample taken for sequencing was naive CD4+ T cells sorted from blood. Subset denoted: CD45RA+ positively selected. The clonotype originates from a man aged 18 to 35 in good health. The chain recombines TRBV13 with TRBJ2-7; possibly TRBD2 for D (5 bases). The CDR3: CASSLTGSKKYEQYF. The DNA for the CDR3 is TGTGCCAGCAGCTTAACGGGGAGCAAAAAATACGAGCAGTACTTC.